This TCR beta chain was sequenced for a study of somatic mutations in cytotoxic T cells in rheumatoid arthritis. The overall study: Each patient's diagnosis was followed right away by a blood draw (about 30 ml EDTA), before any treatment.

Purity of the CD4+ and CD8+ cells, isolated by positive magnetic bead selection, was checked by flow cytometry. The repertoire was sequenced with immunoSEQ multiplex PCR; TCRdb's copy has only in-frame clones and lacks some. Of tens of thousands of clones listed, about 88% are singletons. The sample was CD8+ T cells sorted from blood. This clonotype was obtained from an adult with rheumatoid arthritis.

The CDR3 here is CASSDLSSIGDEQYF. The CDR3, as DNA: TGTGCCAGCAGCGACTTATCTTCAATTGGGGACGAGCAGTACTTC. The chain couples TRBV11-2 to TRBJ2-7; no clear D. The CDR3 spans 15 residues. The germline V gene encodes CDR1 SGHAT and CDR2 FQNNGV. V lost 5 bases, J lost 5 bases, and 19 bases lay in between.